This TCR beta chain was recorded in a study of blood T cell repertoires in COVID-19. CDR3 length: 19 amino acids. Germline CDR1 reads SGHAT; CDR2 reads FQNNGV. V was clipped by 5 bases and J by 0 bases; unmatched bases: 16. Authors' analysis steps: The assay estimated nucleated cells by amplifying reference gene primers. The assay was immunoSEQ multiplex PCR, and TCRdb's table has in-frame clones only and misses some. Clone size and V and J calls were adopted from that table, with D and trimming inferred from the DNA. This table holds about 150,000 clones, approximately 83% found once. The rearrangement links TRBV11-2 to TRBJ2-1; the match to TRBD2 covers 7 bases. This TCR came from a woman in her fifties or sixties with COVID-19, enrolled during active disease. Source material: peripheral blood. The CDR3 is CASSPRGGSVHGSYNEQFF. Here the CDR3 DNA reads TGTGCCAGCAGCCCCCGCGGGGGTAGCGTTCACGGCTCCTACAATGAGCAGTTCTTC.